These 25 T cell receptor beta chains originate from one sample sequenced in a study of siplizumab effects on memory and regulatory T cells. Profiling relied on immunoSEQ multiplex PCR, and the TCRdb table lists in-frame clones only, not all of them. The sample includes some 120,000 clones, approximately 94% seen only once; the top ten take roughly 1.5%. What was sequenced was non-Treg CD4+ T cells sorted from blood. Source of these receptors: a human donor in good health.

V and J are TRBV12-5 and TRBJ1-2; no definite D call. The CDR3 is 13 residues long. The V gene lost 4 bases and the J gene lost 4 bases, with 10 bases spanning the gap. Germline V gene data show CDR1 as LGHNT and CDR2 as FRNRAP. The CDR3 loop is CASGSRVGYGYTF. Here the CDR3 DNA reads TGTGCTAGTGGTTCTAGGGTTGGCTATGGCTACACCTTC.

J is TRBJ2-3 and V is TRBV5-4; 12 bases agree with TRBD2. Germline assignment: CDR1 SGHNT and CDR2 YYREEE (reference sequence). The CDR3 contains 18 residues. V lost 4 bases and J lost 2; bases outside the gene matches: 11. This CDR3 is CASSRGASGRAFTDTQYF. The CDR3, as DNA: TGTGCCAGCAGCCGAGGGGCTAGCGGGAGGGCCTTCACAGATACGCAGTATTTT.

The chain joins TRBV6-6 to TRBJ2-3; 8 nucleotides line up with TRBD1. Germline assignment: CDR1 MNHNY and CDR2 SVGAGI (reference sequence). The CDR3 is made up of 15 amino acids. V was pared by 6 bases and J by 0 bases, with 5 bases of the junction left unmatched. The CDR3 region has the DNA TGTGCCAGCAGCAACAGACAGGGGAGCACAGATACGCAGTATTTT. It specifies CASSNRQGSTDTQYF.

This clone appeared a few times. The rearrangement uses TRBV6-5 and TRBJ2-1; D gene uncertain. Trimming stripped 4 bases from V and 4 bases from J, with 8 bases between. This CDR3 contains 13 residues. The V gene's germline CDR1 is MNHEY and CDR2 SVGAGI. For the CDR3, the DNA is TGTGCCAGCAGTTCCGACTCATACAATGAGCAGTTCTTC. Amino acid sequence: CASSSDSYNEQFF.

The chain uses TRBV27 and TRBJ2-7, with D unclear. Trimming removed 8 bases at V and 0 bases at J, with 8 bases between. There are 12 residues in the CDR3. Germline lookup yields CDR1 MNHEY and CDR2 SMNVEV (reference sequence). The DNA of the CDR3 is TGTGCCAGCCGCCCCAACTCCTACGAGCAGTACTTC. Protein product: CASRPNSYEQYF.

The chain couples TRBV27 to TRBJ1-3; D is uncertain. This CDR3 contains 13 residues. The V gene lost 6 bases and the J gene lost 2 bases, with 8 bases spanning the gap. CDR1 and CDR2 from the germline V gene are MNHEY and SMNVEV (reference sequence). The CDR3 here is CASSLAPGNTIYF. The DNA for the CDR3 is TGTGCCAGCAGCCTAGCCCCTGGAAACACCATATATTTT.

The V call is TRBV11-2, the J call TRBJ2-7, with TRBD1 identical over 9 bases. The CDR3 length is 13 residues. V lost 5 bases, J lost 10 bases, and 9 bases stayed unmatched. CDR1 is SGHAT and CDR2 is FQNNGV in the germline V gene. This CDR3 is CASSGGDRGIQYF. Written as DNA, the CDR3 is TGTGCCAGCAGCGGAGGAGACAGGGGGATACAGTACTTC.

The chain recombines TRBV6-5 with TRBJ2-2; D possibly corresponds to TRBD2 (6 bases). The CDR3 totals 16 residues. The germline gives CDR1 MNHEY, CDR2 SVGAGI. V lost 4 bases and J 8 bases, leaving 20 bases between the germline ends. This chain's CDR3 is CASSSPGTPPLGELFF. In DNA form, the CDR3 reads TGTGCCAGCAGTTCTCCGGGGACTCCGCCTCTGGGGGAGCTGTTTTTT.

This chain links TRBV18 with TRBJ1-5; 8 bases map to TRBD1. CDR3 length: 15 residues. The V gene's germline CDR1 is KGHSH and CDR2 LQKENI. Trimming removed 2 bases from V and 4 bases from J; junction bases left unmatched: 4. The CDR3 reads CASSPETGGNQPQHF. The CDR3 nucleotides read TGTGCCAGCTCACCAGAAACAGGGGGTAATCAGCCCCAGCATTTT.

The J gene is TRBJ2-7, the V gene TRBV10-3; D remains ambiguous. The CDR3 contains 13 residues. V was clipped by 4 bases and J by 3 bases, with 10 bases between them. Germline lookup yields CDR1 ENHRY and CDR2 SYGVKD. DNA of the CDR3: TGTGCCATCAGTGGCCCCTCTGTCTACGAGCAGTACTTC. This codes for CAISGPSVYEQYF.

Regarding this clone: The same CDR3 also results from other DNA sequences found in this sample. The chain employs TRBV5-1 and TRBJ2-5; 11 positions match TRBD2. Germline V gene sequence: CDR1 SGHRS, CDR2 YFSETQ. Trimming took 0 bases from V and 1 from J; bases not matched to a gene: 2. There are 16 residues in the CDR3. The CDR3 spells CASSLGLAGGQETQYF. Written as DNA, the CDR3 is TGCGCCAGCAGCTTGGGCCTAGCGGGGGGCCAAGAGACCCAGTACTTC.

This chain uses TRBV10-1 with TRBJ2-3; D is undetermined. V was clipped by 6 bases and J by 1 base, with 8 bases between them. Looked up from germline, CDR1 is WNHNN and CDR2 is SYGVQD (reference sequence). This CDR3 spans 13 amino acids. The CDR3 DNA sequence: TGCGCCAGCAGCTTGGCGGGCACAGATACGCAGTATTTT. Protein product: CASSLAGTDTQYF.

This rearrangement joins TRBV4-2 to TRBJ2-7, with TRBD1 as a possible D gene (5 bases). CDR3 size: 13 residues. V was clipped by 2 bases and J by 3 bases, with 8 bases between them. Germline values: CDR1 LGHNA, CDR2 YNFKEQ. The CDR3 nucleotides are TGTGCCAGCAGCCAACAGGGTCTCTACGAGCAGTACTTC. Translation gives CASSQQGLYEQYF.

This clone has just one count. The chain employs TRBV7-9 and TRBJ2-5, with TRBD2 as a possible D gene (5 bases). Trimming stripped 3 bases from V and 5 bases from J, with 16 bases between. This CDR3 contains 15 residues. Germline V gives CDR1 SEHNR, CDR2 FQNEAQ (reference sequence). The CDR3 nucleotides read TGTGCCAGCAGCTTCCTGTTCATCCGAGGGGAGACCCAGTACTTC. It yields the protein CASSFLFIRGETQYF.

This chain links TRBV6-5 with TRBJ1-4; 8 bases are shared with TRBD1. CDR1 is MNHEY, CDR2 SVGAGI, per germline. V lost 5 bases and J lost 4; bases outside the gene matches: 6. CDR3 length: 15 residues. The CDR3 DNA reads TGTGCCAGCAGTACGGGACAGGCCATTAATGAAAAACTGTTTTTT. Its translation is CASSTGQAINEKLFF.

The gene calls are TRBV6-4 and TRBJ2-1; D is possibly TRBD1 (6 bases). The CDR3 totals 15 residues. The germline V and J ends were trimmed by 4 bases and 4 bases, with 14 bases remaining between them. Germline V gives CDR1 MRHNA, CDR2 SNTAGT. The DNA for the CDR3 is TGTGCCAGCAGTGTCCGCCGGGACACTTACAATGAGCAGTTCTTC. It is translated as CASSVRRDTYNEQFF.

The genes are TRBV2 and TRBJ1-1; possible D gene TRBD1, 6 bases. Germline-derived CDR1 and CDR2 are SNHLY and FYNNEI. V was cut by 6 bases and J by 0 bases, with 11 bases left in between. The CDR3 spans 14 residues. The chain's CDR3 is CASRRDTVNTEAFF. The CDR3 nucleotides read TGTGCCAGCAGGAGGGACACGGTGAACACTGAAGCTTTCTTT.

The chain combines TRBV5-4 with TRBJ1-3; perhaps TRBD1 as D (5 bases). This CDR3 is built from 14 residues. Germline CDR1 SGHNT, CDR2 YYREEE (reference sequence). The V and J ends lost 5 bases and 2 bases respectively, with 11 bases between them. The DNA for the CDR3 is TGTGCCAGCAGGGCAGGGACGGCTGGAAACACCATATATTTT. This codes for CASRAGTAGNTIYF.

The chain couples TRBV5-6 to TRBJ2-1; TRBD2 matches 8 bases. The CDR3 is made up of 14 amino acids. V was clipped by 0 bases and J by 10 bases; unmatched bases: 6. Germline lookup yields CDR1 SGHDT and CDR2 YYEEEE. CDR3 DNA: TGTGCCAGCAGCTTGGGAGCGGGAGCAGGGGAGCAGTTCTTC. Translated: CASSLGAGAGEQFF.

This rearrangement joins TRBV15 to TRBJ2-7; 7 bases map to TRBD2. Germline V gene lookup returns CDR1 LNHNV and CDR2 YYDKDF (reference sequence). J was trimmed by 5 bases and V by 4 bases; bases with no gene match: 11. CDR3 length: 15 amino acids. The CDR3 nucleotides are TGTGCCACCAGCACCTCCCCGGGGGGTGGAGACGAGCAGTACTTC. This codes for CATSTSPGGGDEQYF.

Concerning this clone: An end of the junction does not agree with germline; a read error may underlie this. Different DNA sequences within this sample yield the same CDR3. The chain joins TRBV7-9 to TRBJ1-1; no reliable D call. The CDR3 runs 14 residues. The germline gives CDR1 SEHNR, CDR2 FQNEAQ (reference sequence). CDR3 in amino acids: CASSLLSPNTEAFF. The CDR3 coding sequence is TGCGCCAGCAGCTTACTATCCCCGAACACTGAAGCTTTCTTT. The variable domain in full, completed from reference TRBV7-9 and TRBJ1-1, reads DTGVSQNPRHKITKRGQNVTFRCDPISEHNRLYWYRQTLGQGPEFLTYFQNEAQLEKSRLLSDRFSAERPKGSFSTLEIQRTEQGDSAMYLCASSLLSPNTEAFFGQGTRLTVV.

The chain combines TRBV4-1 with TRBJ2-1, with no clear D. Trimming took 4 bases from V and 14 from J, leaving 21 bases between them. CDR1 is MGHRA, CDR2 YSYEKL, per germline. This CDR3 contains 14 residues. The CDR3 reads CASSPSARFRGEFF. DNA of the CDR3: TGCGCCAGCAGCCCCAGCGCCCGATTCCGTGGGGAGTTCTTC.

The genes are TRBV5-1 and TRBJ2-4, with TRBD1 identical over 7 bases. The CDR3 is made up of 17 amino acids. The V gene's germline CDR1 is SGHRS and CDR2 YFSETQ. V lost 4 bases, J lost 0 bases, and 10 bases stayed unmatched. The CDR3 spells CASSATGQPIAKNIQYF. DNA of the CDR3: TGCGCCAGCAGCGCTACGGGACAGCCCATAGCCAAAAACATTCAGTACTTC.

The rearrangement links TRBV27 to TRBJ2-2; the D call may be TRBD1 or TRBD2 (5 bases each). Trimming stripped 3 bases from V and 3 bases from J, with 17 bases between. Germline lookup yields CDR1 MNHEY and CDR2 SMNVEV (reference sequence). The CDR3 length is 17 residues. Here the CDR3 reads CASSFRDPGRYTGELFF. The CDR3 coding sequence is TGTGCCAGCAGTTTTCGGGACCCAGGAAGGTACACCGGGGAGCTGTTTTTT.

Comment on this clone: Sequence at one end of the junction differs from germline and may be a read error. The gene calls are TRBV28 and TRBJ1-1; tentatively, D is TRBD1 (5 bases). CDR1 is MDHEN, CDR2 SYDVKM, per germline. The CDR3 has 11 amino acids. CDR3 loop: CASSAQGGPYF. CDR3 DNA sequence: TGTGCCAGCAGTGCCCAGGGAGGGCCCTACTTT.